The T cell receptor beta chain described here comes from a study of immune evolution from preneoplasia to lung adenocarcinoma. Sequenced by immunoSEQ multiplex PCR; TCRdb stores in-frame clones only, minus some. The sample has tens of thousands of clones, approximately 80% seen once. Germline lookup yields CDR1 SGHDT and CDR2 YYEEEE. With 4 bases removed from V and 2 bases from J, the gap between germline ends came to 4 bases. CDR3 length: 11 amino acids. Sequenced input: FFPE invasive lung adenocarcinoma tissue. The receptor was derived from a person in their sixties or seventies with lung adenocarcinoma. This chain connects TRBV5-6 to TRBJ2-7; D gene uncertain. The CDR3, as DNA: TGTGCCAGCAGCCCCGCCTACGAGCAGTACTTC. Protein product: CASSPAYEQYF. The full variable domain, rest sourced from reference TRBV5-6 and TRBJ2-7, is DAGVTQSPTHLIKTRGQQVTLRCSPKSGHDTVSWYQQALGQGPQFIFQYYEEEERQRGNFPDRFSGHQFPNYSSELNVNALLLGDSALYLCASSPAYEQYFGPGTRLTVT.